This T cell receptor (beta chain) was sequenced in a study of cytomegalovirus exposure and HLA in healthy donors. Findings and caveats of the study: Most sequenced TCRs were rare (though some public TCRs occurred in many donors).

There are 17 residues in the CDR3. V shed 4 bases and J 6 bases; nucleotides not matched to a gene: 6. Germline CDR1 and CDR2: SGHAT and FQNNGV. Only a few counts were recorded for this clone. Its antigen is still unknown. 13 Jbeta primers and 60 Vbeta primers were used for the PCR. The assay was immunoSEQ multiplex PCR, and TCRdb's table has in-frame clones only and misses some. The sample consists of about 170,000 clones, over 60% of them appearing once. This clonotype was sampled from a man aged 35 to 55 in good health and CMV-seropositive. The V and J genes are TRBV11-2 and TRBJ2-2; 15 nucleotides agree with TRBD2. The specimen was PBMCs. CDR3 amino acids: CASSSAWTSGRAGELFF. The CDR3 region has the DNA TGTGCCAGCAGCTCTGCCTGGACTAGCGGGAGGGCCGGGGAGCTGTTTTTT.